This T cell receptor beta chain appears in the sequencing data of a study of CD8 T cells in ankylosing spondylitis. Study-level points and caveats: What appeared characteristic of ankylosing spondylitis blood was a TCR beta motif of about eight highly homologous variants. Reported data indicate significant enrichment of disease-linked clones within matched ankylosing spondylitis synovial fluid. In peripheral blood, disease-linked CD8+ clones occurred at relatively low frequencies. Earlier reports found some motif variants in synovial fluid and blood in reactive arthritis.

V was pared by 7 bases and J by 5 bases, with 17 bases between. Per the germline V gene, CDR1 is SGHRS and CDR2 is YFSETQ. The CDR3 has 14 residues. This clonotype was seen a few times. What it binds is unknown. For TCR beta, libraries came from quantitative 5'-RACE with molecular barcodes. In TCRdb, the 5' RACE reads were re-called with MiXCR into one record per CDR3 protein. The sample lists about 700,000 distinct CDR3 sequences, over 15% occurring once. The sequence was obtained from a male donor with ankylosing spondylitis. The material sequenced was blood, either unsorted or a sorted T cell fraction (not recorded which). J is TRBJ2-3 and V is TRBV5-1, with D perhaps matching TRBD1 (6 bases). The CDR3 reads CASDFQGMGDTQYF. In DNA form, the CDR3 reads TGCGCCAGCGACTTTCAGGGGATGGGAGATACGCAGTATTTT. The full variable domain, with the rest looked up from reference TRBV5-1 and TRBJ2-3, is KAGVTQTPRYLIKTRGQQVTLSCSPISGHRSVSWYQQTPGQGLQFLFEYFSETQRNKGNFPGRFSGRQFSNSRSEMNVSTLELGDSALYLCASDFQGMGDTQYFGPGTRLTVL.